The clone carrying this TCR beta chain was picked up a small number of times. Antigen unknown. A second PCR of about 7 to 12 cycles used a sample-barcoded 5' primer and a J-beta primer mix. A 12-random-nucleotide template-switch adaptor tagged each cDNA molecule. MiXCR was run by TCRdb on the 5' RACE reads, yielding one entry per CDR3 protein. Of about 1.5 million distinct CDR3 sequences listed, under 55% are singletons. The data were obtained in a study of blood T cells in healthy people across ages. General observations from the study: Any conclusive comparison of naive versus antigen-experienced cells was prevented by using unsorted PBMCs. Observed TCR beta diversity per million T cells went down as age went up. This fall followed a roughly linear course with age. Observed TCR beta diversity showed a strong correlation with the percentage of naive T cells as measured by flow cytometry.

This CDR3 has 14 amino acids. The germline gives CDR1 MNHEY, CDR2 SMNVEV (reference sequence). Germline trimming cut 6 bases from V and 8 bases from J; bases unmatched to any gene: 9. The sequence was obtained from a young woman in good health. Sequences were obtained from blood. The chain links TRBV27 to TRBJ1-2, with TRBD1 matching 10 bases. The CDR3 region has the DNA TGTGCCAGCAGAACGATGGGACAGGGGAGAGGCTACACCTTC. Protein: CASRTMGQGRGYTF.